Listed below are T cell receptor beta chains from one sample, sequenced in a study of OX40 agonist ivuxolimab in advanced cancers. Profiled with immunoSEQ multiplex PCR; TCRdb holds only in-frame clones, not every one. The sample carries over 75,000 clones, 90% to 95% recorded once. The source material was CD4+ or CD8+ T cells sorted from blood, sampled in a trial of the OX40 agonist ivuxolimab. Receptors were obtained from an adult with an advanced solid tumor such as melanoma, head and neck, liver or kidney cancer. CDR3s include the opening cysteine and the closing phenylalanine or tryptophan. A D gene is named only where the DNA matches it firmly. Clone size is given for some rows only: seen once, a few or many times, or a class if the clone is expanded.

TRBJ1-5 | TRBV28 | TRBD1 | - | CASSLADRVGQPQHF
TRBJ1-1 | TRBV5-1 | TRBD1 | few | CASSDGGQPKAFF
TRBJ2-5 | TRBV7-9 | - | once | CASSLFPGQQETQYF
TRBJ2-1 | TRBV7-2 | TRBD1 | - | CASSLVGSGQHNEQFF
TRBJ2-1 | TRBV7-2 | TRBD2 | - | CASSFGTSGGNEQFF
TRBJ2-2 | TRBV13 | - | - | CASSHRNTGELFF
TRBJ2-5 | TRBV7-9 | - | - | CASRAGWETQYF
TRBJ2-7 | TRBV25-1 | - | - | CASSEPGSSYEQYF
TRBJ1-1 | TRBV10-3 | - | - | CAISSVAENEAFF
TRBJ2-5 | TRBV18 | TRBD1 | - | CASSPFSGQEGTQYF
TRBJ1-6 | TRBV18 | - | - | CASSLDGVNNSPLHF
TRBJ1-2 | TRBV18 | - | - | CASSPQGTGGYTF
TRBJ2-1 | TRBV29-1 | TRBD2 | - | CSVNGLAGNNEQFF
TRBJ1-5 | TRBV5-3 | - | - | CARSIQGYSNQPQHF
TRBJ1-2 | TRBV28 | TRBD1 | - | CASSLRRTGNYGYTF
TRBJ1-2 | TRBV14 | - | - | CASSQGASTGYTF
TRBJ1-3 | TRBV7-9 | TRBD1 | - | CASSLIGQGFRASGNTIYF
TRBJ2-7 | TRBV28 | - | - | CASSFDGLYEQYF
TRBJ2-3 | TRBV7-8 | TRBD2 | - | CASSLEVWLAGLPTSTDTQYF
TRBJ1-1 | TRBV27 | - | - | CASSLGGGEAFF
TRBJ2-3 | TRBV7-3 | TRBD2 | - | CASSEAGGSAGTQYF
TRBJ2-5 | TRBV2 | - | - | CASSRQGQSGETQYF
TRBJ1-1 | TRBV5-1 | - | - | CASSLGPLSEAFF
TRBJ1-2 | TRBV28 | - | - | CASSQAGTLFNYGYTF
TRBJ2-5 | TRBV10-2 | TRBD2 | - | CASRTSGWETQYF
TRBJ2-7 | TRBV7-9 | - | - | CASSLTLGEQYF
TRBJ1-1 | TRBV7-9 | - | few | CASSLAGWNTEAFF
TRBJ1-1 | TRBV18 | - | - | CASSPPSGNTEAFF
TRBJ2-7 | TRBV9 | TRBD2 | - | CASSVATSGSYEQYF
TRBJ1-5 | TRBV10-3 | - | few | CAISDDEGNQPQHF
TRBJ1-2 | TRBV7-9 | - | once | CASSLRQDGGYTF
TRBJ1-5 | TRBV19 | - | many | CASSIQGRADQPQHF
TRBJ1-3 | TRBV6-6 | - | - | CASRYPGDGNTIYF
TRBJ2-1 | TRBV7-8 | - | - | CASSLKIEQFF
TRBJ2-7 | TRBV21-1 | - | - | CASSKGPGRTPYEQYF
TRBJ1-1 | TRBV6-5 | - | - | CASNPEGISVREAFF
TRBJ1-1 | TRBV30 | TRBD1 | - | CAWSKDRTGGFF
TRBJ2-3 | TRBV28 | TRBD1 | - | CASSSGQGTDTQYF
TRBJ1-2 | TRBV7-2 | TRBD1 | few | CASSIDRARGYTF
TRBJ2-1 | TRBV12-5 | - | - | CASAIRDGGYNEQFF
TRBJ2-3 | TRBV4-3 | TRBD2 | - | CASSRTSGGAITDTQYF
TRBJ2-5 | TRBV7-7 | TRBD2 | - | CASSLAAGYQETQYF
TRBJ2-7 | TRBV6-5 | - | - | CASSPGQSPFYEQYF
TRBJ1-1 | TRBV11-3 | TRBD1 | - | CASSQGAYTEAFF
TRBJ2-7 | TRBV29-1 | - | - | CSTLSSGYEQYF
TRBJ2-3 | TRBV6-1 | - | - | CASSIGREDTQYF
TRBJ1-2 | TRBV5-4 | TRBD1 | - | CASSSPGTGTGGYTF
TRBJ1-1 | TRBV5-4 | - | - | CASSLEPGKGTEAFF
TRBJ2-1 | TRBV7-3 | - | - | CASSPSAINEQFF
TRBJ2-7 | TRBV28 | - | - | CASSFYQGEQYF
TRBJ2-7 | TRBV28 | TRBD2 | - | CASSLVGTSGSYEQYF
TRBJ1-2 | TRBV18 | - | - | CASSGRQSPDGYTF
TRBJ2-7 | TRBV6-5 | TRBD2 | - | CASSYGLAGGYEQYF
TRBJ1-1 | TRBV6-6 | - | - | CASSPGGATEAFF
TRBJ2-7 | TRBV6-5 | - | - | CASSGYYEQYF
TRBJ2-7 | TRBV5-4 | TRBD1 | - | CASSRDSVGLYEQYF
TRBJ1-1 | TRBV29-1 | - | - | CSAGPGQRTFF
TRBJ2-3 | TRBV10-1 | - | - | CASGAYRADTQYF
TRBJ1-1 | TRBV7-9 | - | - | CASSLFYSGAEAFF